The T cell receptor beta chain described here comes from a study of control samples from healthy donors and cancer patients. Trimming stripped 2 bases from V and 4 bases from J, with 11 bases between. CDR1 MNHEY and CDR2 SVGAGI come from the germline V gene. CDR3 length: 14 amino acids. The repertoire was sequenced with immunoSEQ multiplex PCR; TCRdb's copy has only in-frame clones and lacks some. The sample lists more than 85,000 clones; about 91% were seen once. The origin of this receptor is a woman aged 18-35 years in good health. This chain connects TRBV6-5 to TRBJ1-2; the D is unclear. The specimen sequenced was blood. CDR3 bases: TGTGCCAGCAGTTACAGGCCTGTTGGCTATGGCTACACCTTC. Amino acid sequence: CASSYRPVGYGYTF.